The 6 T cell receptor beta chains presented below share a single source sample, sequenced in a study of blood T cell repertoires in COVID-19. Profiling relied on immunoSEQ multiplex PCR, and the TCRdb table lists in-frame clones only, not all of them. The data contain over 80,000 clones, 86% of them seen just once; the ten biggest clones take up over 9%. Sequenced material: peripheral blood. These receptor sequences come from a man in his fifties with acute or convalescent COVID-19.

This clone was picked up one time. The chain couples TRBV5-5 to TRBJ2-2, with a possible D match to TRBD1 (6 bases). Trimming removed 5 bases at V and 0 bases at J, with 14 bases between. CDR1 and CDR2 (germline): SGHKS, YYEKEE (reference sequence). This CDR3 contains 16 residues. The CDR3 sequence is CASRTYRVSNTGELFF. The CDR3 DNA sequence: TGTGCCAGCAGGACTTACAGGGTTTCGAACACCGGGGAGCTGTTTTTT.

This clone was recorded a few times. The gene calls are TRBV19 and TRBJ1-2; D is possibly TRBD1 (5 bases). The V end lost 2 bases, the J end lost 4 bases, and 14 bases lay between the germline ends. Germline V gives CDR1 LNHDA, CDR2 SQIVND (reference sequence). CDR3 length: 15 amino acids. This CDR3 is CASSIPGAFPYGYTF. The CDR3, as DNA: TGTGCCAGTAGTATACCTGGGGCCTTCCCCTATGGCTACACCTTC.

The J gene is TRBJ2-1, the V gene TRBV29-1; D is unclear. Trimming stripped 3 bases from V and 9 bases from J, with 9 bases between. Germline CDR1 SQVTM, CDR2 ANQGSEA. CDR3 length equals 11 residues. CDR3: CSVESTGEQFF. The CDR3 DNA sequence: TGCAGCGTTGAGAGTACCGGTGAGCAGTTCTTC.

This chain links TRBV6-6 with TRBJ2-1; 7 nucleotides line up with TRBD2. V dropped 8 bases and J dropped 5; count of bases not matched to a gene: 9. This CDR3 has 14 amino acids. Germline lookup yields CDR1 MNHNY and CDR2 SVGAGI (reference sequence). The CDR3 region has the DNA TGTGCCAGCCGTGATTTTGGGAGGGACAATGAGCAGTTCTTC. It specifies CASRDFGRDNEQFF.

The chain is built from TRBV19 and TRBJ2-1, with D possibly matching TRBD2 (6 bases). Trimming stripped 8 bases from V and 0 bases from J, with 14 bases between. The CDR3 is 15 residues long. Germline CDR1 reads LNHDA; CDR2 reads SQIVND (reference sequence). The CDR3 DNA reads TGTGCCAGTGGTACTAGCCGCAGCTCCTACAATGAGCAGTTCTTC. Amino acids: CASGTSRSSYNEQFF. The full variable domain, rest sourced from reference TRBV19 and TRBJ2-1, is DGGITQSPKYLFRKEGQNVTLSCEQNLNHDAMYWYRQDPGQGLRLIYYSQIVNDFQKGDIAEGYSVSREKKESFPLTVTSAQKNPTAFYLCASGTSRSSYNEQFFGPGTRLTVL.

The rearrangement links TRBV5-1 to TRBJ2-1; TRBD2 is a possible D gene (6 bases). V lost 3 bases to trimming and J lost 7 bases, with 26 bases between them. This CDR3 has 18 amino acids. CDR1 is SGHRS, CDR2 YFSETQ, per germline. The CDR3 coding sequence is TGCGCCAGCAGCTCCGCGGGTCTGGCGGGGAGCCGGGTAAATGAGCAGTTCTTC. Translated: CASSSAGLAGSRVNEQFF. The variable domain in full, with the rest retrieved from reference TRBV5-1 and TRBJ2-1, is KAGVTQTPRYLIKTRGQQVTLSCSPISGHRSVSWYQQTPGQGLQFLFEYFSETQRNKGNFPGRFSGRQFSNSRSEMNVSTLELGDSALYLCASSSAGLAGSRVNEQFFGPGTRLTVL.